The 30 T cell receptor beta chains below were found in one sample sequenced in a study of OX40 agonist ivuxolimab in advanced cancers. Here immunoSEQ multiplex PCR was the method, and the copy in TCRdb shows in-frame clones only, minus some. Of some 42,000 clones listed, about 86% are singletons. The specimen comprised CD4+ or CD8+ T cells sorted from blood, sampled in a trial of the OX40 agonist ivuxolimab. The source of these receptors is an adult with an advanced solid tumor such as melanoma, head and neck, liver or kidney cancer.

This clone appeared a few times. The V and J genes are TRBV7-2 and TRBJ2-5, with 10 positions matching TRBD2. Trimming cost V 2 bases and J 4 bases; bases outside gene matches: 7. The CDR3 totals 16 residues. Germline V lookup: CDR1 SGHTA, CDR2 FQGNSA. Here the CDR3 DNA reads TGTGCCAGCAGCTTACCTGAGCGGGGGGGCCTAGAGACCCAGTACTTC. Protein: CASSLPERGGLETQYF.

V gene TRBV9 combines with J gene TRBJ1-3; D not resolved. Germline CDR1 reads SGDLS; CDR2 reads YYNGEE. The CDR3 loop spans 15 amino acids. Trimming shortened V by 4 bases and J by 7 bases, and 18 bases separated the two germline ends. The CDR3 protein is CASSPDLEAGNTIYF. The CDR3 DNA is TGTGCCAGCAGCCCCGACCTAGAGGCGGGTAACACCATATATTTT.

This sequence joins TRBV19 and TRBJ2-1; 9 nucleotides line up with TRBD2. The CDR3 contains 15 residues. V was pared by 3 bases and J by 7 bases, with 7 bases of the junction left unmatched. CDR1 and CDR2 from the germline V gene are LNHDA and SQIVND (reference sequence). As DNA, the CDR3 is TGTGCCAGTAGTATCGGGACTAGCTTGAGAAATGAGCAGTTCTTC. Protein product: CASSIGTSLRNEQFF.

The genes are TRBV2 and TRBJ2-3; 7 nucleotides agree with TRBD2. The germline V gene encodes CDR1 SNHLY and CDR2 FYNNEI. The CDR3 length is 16 residues. The V and J ends lost 1 base and 0 bases, in that order; junction bases with no gene match: 4. Here the CDR3 DNA reads TGTGCCAGCAGTGAAGGGGGAGGGTTAAGCACAGATACGCAGTATTTT. This gives the protein CASSEGGGLSTDTQYF.

The chain has TRBV7-2 and TRBJ2-2; D gene uncertain. This CDR3 contains 12 residues. V lost 5 bases and J 4 bases, leaving 5 bases between the germline ends. CDR1 and CDR2 from the germline V gene are SGHTA and FQGNSA. CDR3 loop: CASSTPTGELFF. The CDR3 region has the DNA TGTGCCAGCAGCACCCCCACCGGGGAGCTGTTTTTT.

The chain employs TRBV11-2 and TRBJ1-1, with unresolved D. Germline lookup yields CDR1 SGHAT and CDR2 FQNNGV. Deletions cut 6 bases from V and 7 bases from J, with 15 bases between. The CDR3 covers 13 residues. This chain's CDR3 is CASRSSEQFEAFF. The CDR3 DNA reads as TGTGCCAGCAGGAGTTCGGAACAGTTTGAAGCTTTCTTT.

The chain carries TRBV4-2 and TRBJ2-7, with D maybe TRBD1 (6 bases). The V end was cut by 6 bases, the J end by 0 bases, with 15 bases between. Per germline, CDR1 LGHNA and CDR2 YNFKEQ. The CDR3 contains 15 residues. The CDR3 here is CASSLEWGPSYEQYF. The CDR3 coding sequence is TGTGCCAGCAGTCTTGAGTGGGGGCCCTCCTACGAGCAGTACTTC.

The V gene is TRBV28, the J gene TRBJ1-6; no definite D call. This CDR3 region has 12 residues. CDR1 MDHEN and CDR2 SYDVKM come from the germline V gene. The V end was cut by 8 bases, the J end by 10 bases, with 12 bases between. CDR3 DNA: TGTGCCAGCCGGAGGGCCAGATCACCCCTCCACTTT. Its protein is CASRRARSPLHF.

This clone was seen only once. Other DNA sequences within the sample encode an identical CDR3. The rearrangement uses TRBV27 and TRBJ2-7; TRBD1 matches at 9 bases. The CDR3 covers 14 residues. Per the germline V gene, CDR1 is MNHEY and CDR2 is SMNVEV (reference sequence). V lost 5 bases to trimming and J lost 2 bases; unmatched junction nucleotides: 4. CDR3 residues: CASSPGTGPYEQYF. In nucleotides, the CDR3 is TGTGCCAGCAGTCCCGGGACAGGGCCCTACGAGCAGTACTTC.

This chain joins TRBV27 and TRBJ1-1, with D possibly TRBD1 on 6 matching bases. The CDR3 runs 15 residues. The germline V and J ends were trimmed by 3 bases and 0 bases, with 11 bases remaining between them. Germline CDR1 reads MNHEY; CDR2 reads SMNVEV (reference sequence). The CDR3 is CASSFDRNMNTEAFF. The CDR3 DNA sequence: TGTGCCAGCAGTTTCGACAGGAACATGAACACTGAAGCTTTCTTT.

This clone has only a few counts. The genes are TRBV7-9 and TRBJ1-2, with D tentatively TRBD1 (5 bases). The CDR3 totals 16 residues. V gave up 5 bases and J gave up 9 bases, with 25 bases separating them. In germline, CDR1 is SEHNR, CDR2 FQNEAQ (reference sequence). Here the CDR3 reads CASSQRPGLRTMRYTF. The CDR3 DNA reads TGTGCCAGCAGCCAACGACCGGGACTGAGAACTATGCGCTACACCTTC.

The V and J genes are TRBV27 and TRBJ1-4, with D perhaps matching TRBD1 (5 bases). The CDR3 spans 18 residues. V was clipped by 5 bases and J by 0 bases, with 19 bases between them. Germline lookup yields CDR1 MNHEY and CDR2 SMNVEV (reference sequence). CDR3 sequence (DNA): TGTGCCAGCAGTGAACTAGGGGCTCAATCTTCAACTAATGAAAAACTGTTTTTT. It translates to CASSELGAQSSTNEKLFF.

The V and J genes are TRBV9 and TRBJ2-1; D might be TRBD2 (6 bases). The length of the CDR3 is 14 residues. V lost 0 bases, J lost 8 bases, and 12 bases lay in between. CDR1 and CDR2 from the germline V gene are SGDLS and YYNGEE. The DNA of the CDR3 is TGTGCCAGCAGCGTAGGTGATAGCGGCCATGAGCAGTTCTTC. This sequence encodes CASSVGDSGHEQFF. Complete variable domain (other parts from reference TRBV9 and TRBJ2-1): DSGVTQTPKHLITATGQRVTLRCSPRSGDLSVYWYQQSLDQGLQFLIQYYNGEERAKGNILERFSAQQFPDLHSELNLSSLELGDSALYFCASSVGDSGHEQFFGPGTRLTVL.

The chain uses TRBV9 and TRBJ2-5, with D hard to call. V was pared by 0 bases and J by 5 bases, with 8 bases between. The CDR3 covers 13 residues. Germline CDR1 and CDR2: SGDLS and YYNGEE. CDR3 DNA: TGTGCCAGCAGCGTAGATGGTGGGGAGACCCAGTACTTC. It encodes CASSVDGGETQYF.

The chain employs TRBV4-1 and TRBJ1-2; 8 bases align to TRBD1. Germline assignment: CDR1 MGHRA and CDR2 YSYEKL. Trimming cost V 5 bases and J 4 bases; bases outside gene matches: 9. The CDR3 sequence is 15 residues long. For the CDR3, the DNA is TGCGCCAGCAGCACTTCAGGGGGCTTGGGCTATGGCTACACCTTC. It codes for CASSTSGGLGYGYTF.

The CDR3 region has the DNA TGTGCCATCAGTGACGACGGGGGCCACTCCTACAATGAGCAGTTCTTC. Protein sequence: CAISDDGGHSYNEQFF. V gene TRBV10-3 combines with J gene TRBJ2-1; D could derive from TRBD1 or TRBD2 (6 bases each). This CDR3 contains 16 residues. CDR1 and CDR2 from the germline V gene are ENHRY and SYGVKD. Trimming removed 3 bases at V and 0 bases at J, with 12 bases between.

This clone appeared a single time. CDR3 bases: TGTGCCAGCAGCGATACAGGGGACGAGCAGTACTTC. This encodes CASSDTGDEQYF. The V gene is TRBV9, the J gene TRBJ2-7, with TRBD1 identical over 7 bases. Germline V gene data show CDR1 as SGDLS and CDR2 as YYNGEE. This CDR3 has 12 residues. The junction had 2 bases not matched to a gene; V was cut back by 3 bases and J by 5 bases.

This clone was recorded once. V and J are TRBV2 and TRBJ2-7; D ambiguous. Germline values: CDR1 SNHLY, CDR2 FYNNEI. V was clipped by 8 bases and J by 2 bases, with 10 bases between them. CDR3 length: 12 amino acids. The CDR3 loop is CASFGGTYEQYF. The CDR3 region has the DNA TGTGCCAGCTTCGGCGGAACCTACGAGCAGTACTTC.

The gene calls are TRBV5-6 and TRBJ1-2; the match to TRBD1 covers 7 bases. The CDR3 contains 14 residues. Germline V gene lookup returns CDR1 SGHDT and CDR2 YYEEEE. J was trimmed by 5 bases and V by 2 bases; bases with no gene match: 6. The CDR3 region has the DNA TGTGCCAGCAGCTTTGAACAGGGGCCGTATGGCTACACCTTC. Translation gives CASSFEQGPYGYTF.

The chain carries TRBV6-6 and TRBJ2-7; 8 nucleotides agree with TRBD1. The CDR3 runs to 12 residues. Germline CDR1 MNHNY, CDR2 SVGAGI (reference sequence). The ends lost 5 bases at V and 9 bases at J; junction bases unmatched: 6. In nucleotides, the CDR3 is TGTGCCAGCAGTGGGCCGACAGGGGTGCAGTACGTC. Protein product: CASSGPTGVQYV.

This chain links TRBV10-3 with TRBJ2-7, with 9 bases fitting TRBD1. The CDR3 has 13 amino acids. The ends lost 11 bases at V and 7 bases at J; junction bases unmatched: 12. Per the germline V gene, CDR1 is ENHRY and CDR2 is SYGVKD. The CDR3 bases are TGTGCCGTAGAAGGGACAGGGACCGTGGAGCAGTACTTC. The encoded protein is CAVEGTGTVEQYF.

In its sample, this clone was seen once. The chain links TRBV10-3 to TRBJ2-7, with a weak D call TRBD1 (6 bases). CDR1 and CDR2 from the germline V gene are ENHRY and SYGVKD. The CDR3 sequence is 14 residues long. Trimming shortened V by 2 bases and J by 2 bases, and 10 bases separated the two germline ends. The CDR3 loop reads CAISESRGTYEQYF. The CDR3 DNA follows: TGTGCCATCAGTGAGAGCAGGGGAACCTACGAGCAGTACTTC.

The rearrangement uses TRBV6-4 and TRBJ2-3; 9 bases fit TRBD2. Germline V CDR1 and CDR2: MRHNA, SNTAGT. The CDR3 has 16 residues. Trimming at V came to 5 bases and at J to 4 bases, leaving 10 bases not matched to a gene. Here the CDR3 reads CASSPPWERGADTQYF. The CDR3 region has the DNA TGTGCCAGCAGTCCACCTTGGGAGCGGGGGGCAGATACGCAGTATTTT.

The J gene is TRBJ1-1, the V gene TRBV4-3; D gene uncertain. V was pared by 0 bases and J by 8 bases, with 13 bases between. Germline loops: CDR1 LGHNA, CDR2 YSLEER. The CDR3 loop spans 14 amino acids. The CDR3 sequence: CASSQDRSVEEAFF. CDR3 bases: TGCGCCAGCAGCCAAGATCGTTCCGTAGAGGAAGCTTTCTTT.

This clone was observed a single time. An end of the junction does not agree with germline; a read error may underlie this. The V call is TRBV25-1, the J call TRBJ2-3; 7 nucleotides match TRBD1. Germline V gene data show CDR1 as MGHDK and CDR2 as SYGVNS. The CDR3 has 15 amino acids. In DNA, the CDR3 is TGTGCCAGCAGTGGGCCGGGACAGAGCATAGATACGCAGTATTTT. This codes for CASSGPGQSIDTQYF.

The V and J genes are TRBV9 and TRBJ1-1; D is uncertain. This CDR3 region has 17 residues. Trimming took 0 bases from V and 2 from J, leaving 17 bases between them. Germline loops: CDR1 SGDLS, CDR2 YYNGEE. The CDR3 nucleotides read TGTGCCAGCAGCGTAGCTACCGGAACAGCACTTAACACTGAAGCTTTCTTT. It codes for CASSVATGTALNTEAFF.

V is TRBV28 and J is TRBJ1-5; D is unresolved. The V and J ends lost 3 bases and 4 bases respectively, with 7 bases between them. The length of the CDR3 is 13 residues. Germline V gene sequence: CDR1 MDHEN, CDR2 SYDVKM. The CDR3 protein is CASSLSWNQPQHF. As DNA, the CDR3 is TGTGCCAGCAGTTTGTCATGGAATCAGCCCCAGCATTTT.

V is TRBV9 and J is TRBJ2-3; TRBD2 might be the D (7 bases). The germline V gene has CDR1 SGDLS and CDR2 YYNGEE. The CDR3 totals 14 residues. V was shortened by 3 bases and J by 8 bases, with 16 bases between the two germline ends. The chain's CDR3 is CASSAGGASGTQYF. The DNA of the CDR3 is TGTGCCAGCAGCGCTGGGGGGGCTAGCGGTACGCAGTATTTT.

The chain employs TRBV28 and TRBJ2-5; D is undetermined. Germline CDR1 reads MDHEN; CDR2 reads SYDVKM. The CDR3 totals 14 residues. Trimming removed 3 bases from V and 1 base from J, with 9 bases in between. For the CDR3, the DNA is TGTGCCAGCAGTTTTAACAGTATCCAAGAGACCCAGTACTTC. The encoded protein is CASSFNSIQETQYF.

This chain uses TRBV29-1 with TRBJ1-1, with D hard to call. There are 12 residues in the CDR3. Deletions cut 4 bases from V and 2 bases from J, with 8 bases between. Germline CDR1 is SQVTM and CDR2 is ANQGSEA. This CDR3 is CSVARGNTEAFF. The CDR3, as DNA: TGCAGCGTTGCTCGAGGAAACACTGAAGCTTTCTTT.